Sequencing of this T cell receptor beta chain was carried out in a study of tumor-infiltrating lymphocytes in oesophageal squamous cell carcinoma. The count of this clonotype is one. The germline V gene encodes CDR1 KGHSH and CDR2 LQKENI. CDR3 length: 15 residues. Each CDR3 protein gets one entry after TCRdb re-called the PCR reads with MiXCR. The data show some 11,000 distinct CDR3 sequences, roughly 50% seen once. The sequencing input was esophageal tumor tissue. This clonotype originated in a female donor with esophageal squamous cell carcinoma. This sequence joins TRBV18 and TRBJ2-5; the match to TRBD2 covers 10 bases. TRBJ2-7 matches the DNA end more closely, so the J call is doubtful. The CDR3 is CASSSGGLAEYEQYF. The CDR3 nucleotides are TGTGCCAGCTCGTCAGGAGGACTAGCGGAATACGAGCAGTACTTC.